What follows are 2 T cell receptor beta chains derived from one specimen sequenced in a study of T cells after yellow fever vaccination. Each CDR3 protein is one row after TCRdb ran MiXCR on the 5' RACE reads. The table records 65,000 to 90,000 distinct CDR3 sequences, about 14% of them present only once. Sequences were derived from CD8+ T cells not binding an NS4B(214-222) dextramer, sorted from PBMCs, sampled 21 days after the first yellow fever vaccination. The receptors were sampled from a man aged 18 to 35 who received the YFV17D yellow fever vaccine.

The rearrangement uses TRBV12-3 or TRBV12-4 and TRBJ1-4; D is uncertain. This CDR3 has 13 residues. V was pared by 9 bases and J by 4 bases, with 12 bases between. CDR3 coding DNA: TGTGCCAGTGGGAATGGGATTAATGAAAAACTGTTTTTT. Its translation: CASGNGINEKLFF.

The table lists this clonotype with a few counts. The V call is TRBV4-3, the J call TRBJ2-3, with 7 bases matching TRBD1. CDR3 length: 20 residues. Germline V gene data show CDR1 as LGHNA and CDR2 as YSLEER. V dropped 5 bases and J dropped 4; count of bases not matched to a gene: 24. Here the CDR3 reads CASSAGKTGSVLVYADTQYF. CDR3 in DNA: TGCGCCAGCAGCGCAGGAAAGACAGGGTCGGTCTTGGTGTACGCAGATACGCAGTATTTT.